The entry that follows covers one TCR beta chain sequence. This clonotype has just a few counts. The antigen this receptor binds is unknown. No per-base quality is available; no much larger clone lies one base away. The library was generated by 5' RACE. The sequencer listed for this sample is Illumina HiSeq 2000. A universal primer binding site was introduced by template switching, and a unique molecular identifier was present in the final cDNA, enabling accurate counting of TCR cDNA molecules. First-strand cDNA for TCR alpha and beta chains was synthesized from specific primers in the conserved constant-segment region. Each cDNA library was double barcoded, with a SMART-Mk sample barcode plus Illumina barcodes, to control for contamination. TruSeq adapter sequences and Illumina sample barcodes were added in two successive PCR steps. The Illumina HiSeq platform was used with custom primers to sequence TCR alpha and beta cDNA libraries. Processing in the source paper ran as follows. MiGEC processed the raw reads to extract unique molecular identifiers, while MiXCR was used to determine the CDR3 positions. Recombination models were inferred per individual with the repgenHMM and IGoR tools using an EM algorithm. The tcR package in R was used for shared clonotype analysis, with sharing normalized by the product of cloneset sizes. To study raw recombination without the effects of thymic and clonal selection, out-of-frame nonproductive sequences were analyzed. TCRdb cleaned the public reads at Q25 with fastp, built clones with MiXCR and kept in-frame beta chains. Every entry covers one CDR3 protein and lists the most common genes and DNA from its rows. Clone size and V and J calls follow TCRdb, not the original study. Across this sample there are around 290,000 distinct CDR3 sequences, with 7.5% to 9.5% seen only once. The top ten clones comprise about 7.1% of the sample.

These data come from a study of identical twins (dated by TCRdb to between 2015 and 2016). As for the study more broadly: To test whether fetal clonotypes persist, this study deep-sequenced TCR alpha and beta repertoires from monozygotic twins, from unrelated adults of various ages, and from cord blood. Replicate twin experiments were performed at different times using different library preparation protocols to rule out contamination.

The germline V gene (reference sequence) gives CDR1 as DFQATT and CDR2 as SNEGSKA. Reading from cysteine to phenylalanine, the CDR3 counts 13 amino acids. The kept DNA is CDR3 alone, 39 bases in frame from the first base. V is pruned by 6 bases and J by 7 bases, leaving 6 bases of the junction without a gene match. The study at large found these results: In monozygotic twins, out-of-frame TCR alpha sharing was systematically underestimated by recombination models, although the models agreed with sharing between unrelated individuals. Because the same donors could not be followed over many years, the conclusions relied on cross-sectional statistical analysis. Compared with coincidental sharing between unrelated individuals, out-of-frame TCR alpha sequences shared between twins showed an excess of sequences with low generation probability. Excess twin sharing in beta out-of-frame sequences was weaker because fewer shared sequences lowered the signal-to-noise ratio. Zero-insertion analyses could be partly confounded by invariant T cells such as MAIT and iNKT, although diverse VJ usage argued against such confounding for most clonotypes. Abundant cord blood beta clonotypes had fewer insertions, young adult naive repertoires showed a similar but weaker trend, and memory repertoires showed no such trend.

Every donor in the study was a healthy Caucasian. Three pairs of female monozygotic twins, all aged about 18 to 29 years, were included in the twin cohort. CD4+ and CD8+ T cell populations were isolated with positive isolation kits from Invitrogen. The sample was also linked to a second study, of yellow fever vaccine responses in identical twins. The second source states: The authors reported that the T cell response to vaccination in identical twins appeared partly convergent and partly personalized. Focusing on identical twins, the study followed the T cell clones that responded to the vaccine, and did so with precision.

This TCR derives from a young woman in good health. The chain employs TRBV20-1 and TRBJ2-5; 12 nucleotides in the junction match TRBD2. Specimen: CD8+ T cells sorted from blood. In nucleotides, the sequence is TGCAGTGCCTCGACTAGCGGGGGTGGGACCCAGTACTTC. Its translation reads: CSASTSGGGTQYF.